This T cell receptor (beta chain) was obtained from a study of siplizumab effects on memory and regulatory T cells. Study-level points and caveats: Proliferating siplizumab-culture Tregs lacked confirmation of suppressive function. The diversity of naive T cells seemed greater than that of memory cells, and their alloresponse contribution seemed major.

Produced via immunoSEQ multiplex PCR; TCRdb's table is partial and in-frame only. The sample has over 65,000 clones, about 92% seen once. The CDR3 contains 12 residues. V lost 4 bases, J lost 8 bases, and 11 bases lay in between. Germline V lookup: CDR1 SGHKS, CDR2 YYEKEE (reference sequence). Points on this clone: What it binds is not known.

The sequencing sample was made of CD8+ T cells sorted from blood. V gene TRBV5-5 combines with J gene TRBJ2-3; no firm D call. The sequence was obtained from a human donor in good health. This CDR3 is CASSPDVGTQYF. The CDR3 bases are TGTGCCAGCAGCCCGGACGTTGGTACGCAGTATTTT.